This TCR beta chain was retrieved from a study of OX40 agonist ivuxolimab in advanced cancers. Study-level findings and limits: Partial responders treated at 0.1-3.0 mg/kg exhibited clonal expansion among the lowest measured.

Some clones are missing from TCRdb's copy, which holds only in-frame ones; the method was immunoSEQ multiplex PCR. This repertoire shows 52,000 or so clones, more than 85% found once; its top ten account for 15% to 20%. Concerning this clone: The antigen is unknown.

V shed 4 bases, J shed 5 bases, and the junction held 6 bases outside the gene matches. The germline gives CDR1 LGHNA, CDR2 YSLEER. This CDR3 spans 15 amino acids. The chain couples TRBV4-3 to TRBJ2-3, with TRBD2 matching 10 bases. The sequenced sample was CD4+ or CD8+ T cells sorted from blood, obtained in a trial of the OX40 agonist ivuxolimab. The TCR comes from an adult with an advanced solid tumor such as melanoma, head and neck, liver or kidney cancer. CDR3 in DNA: TGCGCCAGCAGCCGCGAGCGGGAGGGCCGAGATACGCAGTATTTT. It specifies CASSREREGRDTQYF.